This passage covers 13 T cell receptor beta chains from one sample sequenced in a study of identical twins. TCRdb ran MiXCR on the 5' RACE reads and lists one entry per CDR3 protein. The data contain 690,000 or so distinct CDR3 sequences, roughly 8% of them singletons. These data were likewise used in another study, on yellow fever vaccine responses in identical twins.

The sequencing input was PBMCs. The receptor set was obtained from a woman aged 18-29 years in good health.

The gene calls are TRBV3-1 and TRBJ2-7; 9 nucleotides match TRBD1. This CDR3 contains 17 residues. CDR1 is LGHDT and CDR2 is YNNKEL in the germline V gene (reference sequence). V gave up 0 bases and J gave up 5 bases; unmatched junction bases: 11. This CDR3 reads CASSQDLSGTGRDEQYF. In DNA form, the CDR3 reads TGTGCCAGCAGCCAAGATTTGTCAGGGACAGGGAGGGACGAGCAGTACTTC.

The chain uses TRBV30 and TRBJ2-2, with D possibly matching TRBD2 (5 bases). The ends were cut back, 5 bases at V and 6 bases at J, with 10 bases in the middle. From germline, CDR1 is GTSNPN and CDR2 SVGIG (reference sequence). There are 12 residues in the CDR3. The CDR3 here is CAWAVRAGELFF. The CDR3 coding sequence is TGTGCCTGGGCAGTGAGGGCCGGGGAGCTGTTTTTT.

A few counts support this clonotype. The V call is TRBV7-9, the J call TRBJ2-5; weak D call: TRBD2 (5 bases). This CDR3 comprises 15 residues. With 1 base removed from V and 4 bases from J, the gap between germline ends came to 13 bases. Germline V gene lookup returns CDR1 SEHNR and CDR2 FQNEAQ (reference sequence). Here the CDR3 reads CASSLVYGERETQYF. The CDR3 bases are TGTGCCAGCAGCTTAGTTTACGGGGAACGAGAGACCCAGTACTTC.

The chain employs TRBV18 and TRBJ1-2; D is unresolved. The germline V gene has CDR1 KGHSH and CDR2 LQKENI. This CDR3 spans 14 amino acids. The V end was cut by 4 bases, the J end by 3 bases, with 12 bases between. The CDR3 sequence is CASSLPMEHYGYTF. CDR3 nucleotide sequence: TGTGCCAGCTCACTCCCCATGGAACACTATGGCTACACCTTC.

The genes are TRBV28 and TRBJ2-7, with D unresolved. This CDR3 has 13 residues. V lost 4 bases and J 6 bases, leaving 13 bases between the germline ends. Germline loops: CDR1 MDHEN, CDR2 SYDVKM. The CDR3 DNA reads TGTGCCAGCAGTTCCCCGGCTAAAGCCGAGCAGTACTTC. It is translated as CASSSPAKAEQYF.

This clonotype was counted ten times or more. The genes are TRBV20-1 and TRBJ2-1, with D perhaps given as TRBD1 or TRBD2 (5 bases each). Trimming removed 5 bases at V and 4 bases at J, with 12 bases between. In germline, CDR1 is DFQATT, CDR2 SNEGSKA (reference sequence). The CDR3 has 13 amino acids. CDR3 sequence (DNA): TGCAGTGCTGGCGGGCCAGGGTACAATGAGCAGTTCTTC. This encodes CSAGGPGYNEQFF.

This clonotype showed up many times. V gene TRBV5-5 combines with J gene TRBJ2-1, with D unresolved. The length of the CDR3 is 15 residues. The V gene lost 3 bases and the J gene lost 6 bases, with 16 bases spanning the gap. Germline V CDR1 and CDR2: SGHKS, YYEKEE (reference sequence). CDR3 amino acids: CASSSVPTVGNEQFF. DNA for the CDR3: TGTGCCAGCAGCTCCGTACCCACGGTTGGCAATGAGCAGTTCTTC.

The CDR3 DNA follows: TGTGCCAGCAGTTCCGCGGAGTTTAGCCGGGGACAGTCGAACACCGGGGAGCTGTTTTTT. This codes for CASSSAEFSRGQSNTGELFF. The chain is built from TRBV28 and TRBJ2-2, with TRBD1 matching 7 bases. The V gene's germline CDR1 is MDHEN and CDR2 SYDVKM. Germline trimming cut 4 bases from V and 0 bases from J; bases unmatched to any gene: 17. The CDR3 is 20 residues long. Looking up the rest from reference TRBV28 and TRBJ2-2 gives the full variable domain: DVKVTQSSRYLVKRTGEKVFLECVQDMDHENMFWYRQDPGLGLRLIYFSYDVKMKEKGDIPEGYSVSREKKERFSLILESASTNQTSMYLCASSSAEFSRGQSNTGELFFGEGSRLTVL.

V is TRBV2 and J is TRBJ2-1; D is uncertain. V was trimmed by 2 bases and J by 7 bases, leaving 9 bases between them. Germline assignment: CDR1 SNHLY and CDR2 FYNNEI. This CDR3 contains 13 residues. CDR3 bases: TGTGCCAGCAGTGAACCAGCTCCAAATGAGCAGTTCTTC. Protein product: CASSEPAPNEQFF.

The chain employs TRBV18 and TRBJ2-7; possibly TRBD2 for D (6 bases). The CDR3 runs to 15 residues. From germline, CDR1 is KGHSH and CDR2 LQKENI. V lost 6 bases to trimming and J lost 2 bases, with 17 bases between them. The CDR3, as DNA: TGTGCCAGCTCCCGGGGGAACCAGGGAACCTACGAGCAGTACTTC. It translates to CASSRGNQGTYEQYF.

Ten or more counts support this clonotype. J is TRBJ2-1 and V is TRBV10-3; 10 bases match TRBD2. The germline V gene has CDR1 ENHRY and CDR2 SYGVKD. The CDR3 spans 17 residues. J lost 4 bases, V lost 0 bases, and 6 bases had no gene match. For the CDR3, the DNA is TGTGCCATCAGTGAGTCGATGGCTAGCGGGAGATACAATGAGCAGTTCTTC. Its translation is CAISESMASGRYNEQFF.

The table lists this clonotype with a few counts. The chain links TRBV2 to TRBJ2-7; tentative D call: TRBD2 (6 bases). The germline V gene has CDR1 SNHLY and CDR2 FYNNEI. Trimming left V 6 bases short and J 7 bases short, with 16 bases between. The CDR3 runs 13 residues. The DNA of the CDR3 is TGTGCCAGCAGGGCGGAGGGTGTTTGGGAGCAGTACTTC. It specifies CASRAEGVWEQYF.

This clonotype was seen more than once but under ten times. The chain recombines TRBV2 with TRBJ2-5; no clear D gene. V lost 4 bases and J 5 bases, leaving 8 bases between the germline ends. This CDR3 has 12 amino acids. Germline CDR1 is SNHLY and CDR2 is FYNNEI. CDR3 sequence reads: CASSVRLETQYF. The CDR3 DNA reads TGTGCCAGCAGTGTACGGCTGGAGACCCAGTACTTC.